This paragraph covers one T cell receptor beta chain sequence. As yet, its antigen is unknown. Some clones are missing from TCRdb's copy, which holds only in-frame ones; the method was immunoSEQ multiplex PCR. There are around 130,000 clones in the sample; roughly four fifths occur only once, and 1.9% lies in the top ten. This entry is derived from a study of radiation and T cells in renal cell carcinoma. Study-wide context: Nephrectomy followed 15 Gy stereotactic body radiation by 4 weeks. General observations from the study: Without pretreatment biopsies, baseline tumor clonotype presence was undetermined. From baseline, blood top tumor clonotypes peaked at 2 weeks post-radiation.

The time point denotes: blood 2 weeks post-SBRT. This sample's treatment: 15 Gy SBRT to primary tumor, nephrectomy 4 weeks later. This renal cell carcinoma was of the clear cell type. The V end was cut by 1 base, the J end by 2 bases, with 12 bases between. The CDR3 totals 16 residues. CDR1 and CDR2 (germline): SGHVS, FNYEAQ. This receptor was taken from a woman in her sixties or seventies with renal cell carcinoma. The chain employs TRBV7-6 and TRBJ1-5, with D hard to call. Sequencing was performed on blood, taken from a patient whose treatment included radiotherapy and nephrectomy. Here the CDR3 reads CASSLGGGFGNQPQHF. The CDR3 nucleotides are TGTGCCAGCAGCTTAGGTGGTGGATTTGGCAATCAGCCCCAGCATTTT.